This TCR beta chain was identified in a study of blood T cell repertoires in COVID-19. Across the study: Donors in the United States, Italy and Spain gave samples during acute or convalescent COVID-19. The cDNA or gDNA used as material had been derived from T cells, B-cell-depleted T cells, or PBMCs.

Enrollees, about 18 to 89 years old, lived in approximately 24 US areas. The CDR3 loop spans 15 amino acids. V shed 0 bases and J shed 5 bases, with 13 bases lying between them. The V gene's germline CDR1 is SGHRS and CDR2 YFSETQ. Per the original data handling: Reference gene primer amplification gave nucleated cell count estimates. The repertoire was sequenced with immunoSEQ multiplex PCR; TCRdb's copy has only in-frame clones and lacks some. The V and J calls and clone size were taken over from that table, and D and trimming were inferred from the DNA. The sample has about 270,000 clones; more than 80% are singletons.

The specimen sequenced was PBMCs or T cells enriched from blood (not recorded which). This receptor was obtained from a woman under 30 who had recovered from COVID-19. The chain carries TRBV5-1 and TRBJ2-3; maybe TRBD2 (5 bases). CDR3: CASSLAALGEDTQYF. In nucleotides, the CDR3 is TGCGCCAGCAGCTTGGCGGCCCTCGGGGAAGATACGCAGTATTTT.